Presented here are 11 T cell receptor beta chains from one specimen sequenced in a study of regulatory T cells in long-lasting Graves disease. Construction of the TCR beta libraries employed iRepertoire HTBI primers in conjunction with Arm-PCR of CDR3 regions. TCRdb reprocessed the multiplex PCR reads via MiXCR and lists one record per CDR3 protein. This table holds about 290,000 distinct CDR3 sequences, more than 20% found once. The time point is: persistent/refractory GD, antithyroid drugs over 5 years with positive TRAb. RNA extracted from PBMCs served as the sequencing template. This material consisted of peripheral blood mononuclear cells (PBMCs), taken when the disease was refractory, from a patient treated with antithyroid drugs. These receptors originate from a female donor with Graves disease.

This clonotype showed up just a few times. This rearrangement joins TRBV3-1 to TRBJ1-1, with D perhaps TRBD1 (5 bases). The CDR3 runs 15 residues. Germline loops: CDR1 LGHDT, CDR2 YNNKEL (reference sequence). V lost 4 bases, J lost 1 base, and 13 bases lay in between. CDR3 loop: CASSRYGTKNTEAFF. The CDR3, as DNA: TGTGCCAGCAGCCGCTACGGGACCAAGAACACTGAAGCTTTCTTT.

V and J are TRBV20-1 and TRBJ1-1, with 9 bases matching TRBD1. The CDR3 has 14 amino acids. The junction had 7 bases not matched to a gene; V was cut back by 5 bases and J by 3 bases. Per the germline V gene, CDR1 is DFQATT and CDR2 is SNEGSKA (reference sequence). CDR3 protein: CSACRDRDHTEAFF. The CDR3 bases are TGCAGTGCTTGCCGGGACAGGGATCACACTGAAGCTTTCTTT.

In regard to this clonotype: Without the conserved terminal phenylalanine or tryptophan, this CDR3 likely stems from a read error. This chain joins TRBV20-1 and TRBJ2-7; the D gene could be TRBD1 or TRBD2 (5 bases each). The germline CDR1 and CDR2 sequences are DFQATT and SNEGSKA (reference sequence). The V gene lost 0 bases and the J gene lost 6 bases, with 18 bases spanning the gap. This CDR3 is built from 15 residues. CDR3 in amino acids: CSARDPPGRVSEQYS. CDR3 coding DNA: TGCAGTGCTAGAGACCCCCCGGGGCGGGTCAGCGAGCAGTACTCC.

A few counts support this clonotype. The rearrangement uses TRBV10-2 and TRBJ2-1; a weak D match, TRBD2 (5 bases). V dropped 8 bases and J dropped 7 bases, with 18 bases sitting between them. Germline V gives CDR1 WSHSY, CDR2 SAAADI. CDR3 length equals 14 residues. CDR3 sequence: CASVSGNRQNEQFF. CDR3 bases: TGCGCCAGCGTGTCGGGGAATCGGCAGAATGAGCAGTTCTTC.

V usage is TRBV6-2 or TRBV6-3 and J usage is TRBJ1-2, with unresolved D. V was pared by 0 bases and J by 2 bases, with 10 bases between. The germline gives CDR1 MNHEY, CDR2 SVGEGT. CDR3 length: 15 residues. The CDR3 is CASSYSIARNYGYTF. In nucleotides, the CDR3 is TGTGCCAGCAGTTACTCGATTGCCAGAAACTATGGCTACACCTTC.

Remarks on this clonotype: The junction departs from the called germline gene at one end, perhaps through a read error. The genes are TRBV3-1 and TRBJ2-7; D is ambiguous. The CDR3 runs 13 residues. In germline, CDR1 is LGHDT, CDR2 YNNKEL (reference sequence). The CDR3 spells CASSQEVRYGQYF. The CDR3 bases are TGTGCCAGCAGCCAAGAAGTACGGTACGGGCAGTACTTC.

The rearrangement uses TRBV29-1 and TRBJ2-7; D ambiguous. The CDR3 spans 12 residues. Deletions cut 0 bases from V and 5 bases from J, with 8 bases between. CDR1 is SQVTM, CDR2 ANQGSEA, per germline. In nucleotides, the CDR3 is TGCAGCGTTGAAGAACTCACGGACGAGCAGTACTTC. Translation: CSVEELTDEQYF.

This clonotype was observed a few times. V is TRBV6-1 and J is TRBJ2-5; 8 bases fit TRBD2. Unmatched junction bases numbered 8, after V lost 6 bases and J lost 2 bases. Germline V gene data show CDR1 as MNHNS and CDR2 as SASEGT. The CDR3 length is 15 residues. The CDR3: CASSRSGSWQETQYF. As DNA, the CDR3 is TGTGCCAGCAGCAGGAGCGGGAGTTGGCAAGAGACCCAGTACTTC.

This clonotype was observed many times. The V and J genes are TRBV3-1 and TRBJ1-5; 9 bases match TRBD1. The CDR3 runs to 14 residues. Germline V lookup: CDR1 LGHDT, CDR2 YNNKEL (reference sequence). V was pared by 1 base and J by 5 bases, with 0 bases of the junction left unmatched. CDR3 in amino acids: CASSQGQGDQPQHF. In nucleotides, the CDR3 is TGTGCCAGCAGCCAAGGACAGGGGGATCAGCCCCAGCATTTT.

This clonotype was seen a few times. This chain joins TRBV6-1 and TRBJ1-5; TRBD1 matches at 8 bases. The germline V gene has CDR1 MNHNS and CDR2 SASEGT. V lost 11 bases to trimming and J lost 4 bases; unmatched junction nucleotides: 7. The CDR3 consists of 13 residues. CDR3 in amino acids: CAGATGENQPQHF. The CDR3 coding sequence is TGTGCCGGCGCGACAGGGGAAAATCAGCCCCAGCATTTT.

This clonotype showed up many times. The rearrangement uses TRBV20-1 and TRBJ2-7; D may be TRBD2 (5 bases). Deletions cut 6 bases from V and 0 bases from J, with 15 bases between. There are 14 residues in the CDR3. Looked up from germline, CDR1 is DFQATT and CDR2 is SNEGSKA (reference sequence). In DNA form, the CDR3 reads TGCAGTGCCCGACATGATGGAGGCTCCTACGAGCAGTACTTC. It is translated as CSARHDGGSYEQYF.